What follows are 14 T cell receptor beta chains derived from one specimen sequenced in a study of blood T cell repertoires in COVID-19 (dated by TCRdb to the early 2020s). To prepare the library, the immunoSEQ multiplex PCR assay was applied. This immuneACCESS table, as held by TCRdb, lists in-frame sequences with V and J called but not all clones. Of the missing ones, under half trace to an unresolved V gene in checked studies; the others have no known cause. This sample lists roughly 280,000 clones; more than 85% were detected once. The top ten constitute about 3% of the sample. The sequenced sample consisted of PBMCs or T cells enriched from blood (not recorded which). Every receptor here comes from a man in his forties or fifties who had been exposed to COVID-19.

The chain combines TRBV7-9 with TRBJ2-2, with D possibly TRBD2 on 5 matching bases. Germline CDR1 and CDR2: SEHNR and FQNEAQ (reference sequence). The CDR3 is made up of 14 amino acids. Trimming took 0 bases from V and 5 from J, leaving 7 bases between them. CDR3: CASSLATGTGELFF. CDR3 bases: TGTGCCAGCAGCTTAGCCACGGGGACCGGGGAGCTGTTTTTT.

The J gene is TRBJ1-1, the V gene TRBV10-3; no clear D gene. V was trimmed by 0 bases and J by 4 bases, leaving 15 bases between them. The CDR3 consists of 16 residues. CDR1 and CDR2 (germline): ENHRY, SYGVKD. Here the CDR3 reads CAISESGSSRVTEAFF. The CDR3 DNA reads TGTGCCATCAGTGAGTCAGGGAGTTCTAGGGTCACTGAAGCTTTCTTT.

The V gene is TRBV6-5, the J gene TRBJ2-6, with 7 positions matching TRBD1. Germline CDR1 and CDR2: MNHEY and SVGAGI. Trimming removed 4 bases from V and 2 bases from J; junction bases left unmatched: 2. The CDR3 is 15 residues long. The CDR3: CASSSGQAGANVLTF. The CDR3 region has the DNA TGTGCCAGCAGTTCCGGACAGGCTGGGGCCAACGTCCTGACTTTC.

The chain recombines TRBV6-2 or TRBV6-3 with TRBJ1-1; D uncertain. Germline CDR1 and CDR2: MNHEY and SVGEGT. The CDR3 has 13 residues. V was clipped by 0 bases and J by 3 bases, with 5 bases between them. The CDR3: CASSYSRDTEAFF. DNA of the CDR3: TGTGCCAGCAGTTACTCCCGAGACACTGAAGCTTTCTTT.

This clone came up a few times. The chain couples TRBV27 to TRBJ1-3, with D uncertain. This CDR3 contains 14 residues. V was shortened by 0 bases and J by 2 bases, with 5 bases between the two germline ends. Germline V lookup: CDR1 MNHEY, CDR2 SMNVEV (reference sequence). Here the CDR3 DNA reads TGTGCCAGCAGTTTATCCGGTACTGGAAACACCATATATTTT. Translating gives CASSLSGTGNTIYF.

This rearrangement joins TRBV28 to TRBJ1-1, with a tentative D call TRBD1 (6 bases). Germline CDR1 is MDHEN and CDR2 is SYDVKM. This CDR3 is 12 amino acids long. V gave up 6 bases and J gave up 4 bases, with 9 bases separating them. CDR3 DNA: TGTGCCAGCAGCATGGACAGCACTGAAGCTTTCTTT. Protein product: CASSMDSTEAFF. Combining the CDR3 with reference TRBV28 and TRBJ1-1 gives the whole variable domain DVKVTQSSRYLVKRTGEKVFLECVQDMDHENMFWYRQDPGLGLRLIYFSYDVKMKEKGDIPEGYSVSREKKERFSLILESASTNQTSMYLCASSMDSTEAFFGQGTRLTVV.

The DNA for the CDR3 is TGTGCCAGTACCCCTTGGGGGGACAGGAACACCGGGGAGCTGTTTTTT. This gives the protein CASTPWGDRNTGELFF. The rearrangement links TRBV19 to TRBJ2-2; weak D call: TRBD1 (7 bases). V lost 7 bases and J lost 1, with 16 bases in between. CDR1 is LNHDA and CDR2 is SQIVND in the germline V gene (reference sequence). The length of the CDR3 is 16 residues.

This clone was observed once. The chain links TRBV5-6 to TRBJ1-1; the D is unclear. V lost 4 bases and J 1 base, leaving 11 bases between the germline ends. The length of the CDR3 is 14 residues. Germline V gene sequence: CDR1 SGHDT, CDR2 YYEEEE. CDR3 in DNA: TGTGCCAGCAGCCGAAACCCAGGGAACACTGAAGCTTTCTTT. Its translation: CASSRNPGNTEAFF.

The chain recombines TRBV6-1 with TRBJ1-5; 8 bases fit TRBD1. The V segment lost 4 bases and the J segment 0 bases; nucleotides outside the gene matches: 5. Germline CDR1 and CDR2: MNHNS and SASEGT. This CDR3 spans 16 amino acids. The CDR3 sequence: CASSVRQGYSNQPQHF. DNA of the CDR3: TGTGCCAGCAGTGTACGACAGGGGTATAGCAATCAGCCCCAGCATTTT.

This rearrangement joins TRBV28 to TRBJ2-1, with 9 positions matching TRBD2. The CDR3 is 14 residues long. The germline V gene encodes CDR1 MDHEN and CDR2 SYDVKM. This CDR3 is CASGSCRTYNEQFF. CDR3 in DNA: TGTGCTAGCGGGAGTTGCCGAACCTACAATGAGCAGTTCTTC.

The chain links TRBV7-2 to TRBJ1-1; 9 positions match TRBD1. Losses at the gene ends were 5 bases for V and 5 bases for J; bases not matched to a gene: 6. The germline gives CDR1 SGHTA, CDR2 FQGNSA. The length of the CDR3 is 14 residues. The CDR3 is CASSPQGAWTEAFF. CDR3 DNA: TGTGCCAGCAGCCCACAGGGGGCTTGGACTGAAGCTTTCTTT.

The J gene is TRBJ2-1, the V gene TRBV3-1 (or the pseudogene TRBV3-2), with D maybe TRBD2 (6 bases). V was clipped by 4 bases and J by 3 bases, with 22 bases between them. The CDR3 length is 18 residues. The germline gives CDR1 LGHDT, CDR2 YNNKEL (reference sequence). CDR3 region: CASSLSGGTITFYNEQFF. CDR3 DNA sequence: TGTGCCAGCAGCCTTAGTGGCGGGACCATCACCTTCTACAATGAGCAGTTCTTC.

The CDR3 is CASSIENGELFF. The CDR3 bases are TGTGCCAGTAGTATTGAGAACGGGGAGCTGTTTTTT. The chain couples TRBV19 to TRBJ2-2, with D unclear. This CDR3 is built from 12 residues. Germline V lookup: CDR1 LNHDA, CDR2 SQIVND (reference sequence). V was pared by 3 bases and J by 7 bases, with 6 bases between.

This chain connects TRBV21-1 to TRBJ1-5; the tabulated D call, TRBD1, remains unverified against the DNA. TRBV21-1 is assigned pseudogene status. The CDR3 covers 14 residues. The CDR3 loop reads CASRDRGHLMAQHF. CDR3 coding DNA: TGTGCCAGCCGGGACAGGGGGCATCTGATGGCCCAGCATTTT.